Presented here are 14 T cell receptor beta chains from one specimen sequenced in a study of blood T cell repertoires in COVID-19. Profiling relied on immunoSEQ multiplex PCR, and the TCRdb table lists in-frame clones only, not all of them. The sample has under 200,000 clones; around nine tenths are singletons. Sequenced: peripheral blood. These receptors were taken from a man aged 70-80 years with active or convalescent COVID-19.

The chain combines TRBV11-2 with TRBJ2-5; 7 nucleotides agree with TRBD2. The length of the CDR3 is 13 residues. V shed 4 bases and J 5 bases; nucleotides not matched to a gene: 4. The germline V gene has CDR1 SGHAT and CDR2 FQNNGV. The CDR3 region is CASSSWGGETQYF. The CDR3 DNA is TGTGCCAGCAGCTCCTGGGGGGGGGAGACCCAGTACTTC.

The chain is built from TRBV29-1 and TRBJ1-2; D possibly corresponds to TRBD1 (6 bases). V lost 4 bases to trimming and J lost 0 bases, with 12 bases between them. This CDR3 is built from 14 residues. Per germline, CDR1 SQVTM and CDR2 ANQGSEA. CDR3 sequence (DNA): TGCAGCGTTGCGGGGACACCTGCTAACTATGGCTACACCTTC. Protein product: CSVAGTPANYGYTF.

The sample holds one count of this clone. This chain joins TRBV19 and TRBJ1-5; D remains ambiguous. The CDR3 has 15 residues. The V gene lost 3 bases and the J gene lost 1 base, with 10 bases spanning the gap. Germline CDR1 reads LNHDA; CDR2 reads SQIVND (reference sequence). CDR3 protein: CASSIGRESNQPQHF. The CDR3 DNA is TGTGCCAGTAGTATTGGGCGTGAGAGCAATCAGCCCCAGCATTTT.

The CDR3 loop reads CASSQPGLAGINEQFF. The CDR3 nucleotides are TGCGCCAGCAGCCAACCGGGACTAGCGGGAATCAATGAGCAGTTCTTC. This chain joins TRBV5-1 and TRBJ2-1; 13 bases line up with TRBD2. The length of the CDR3 is 16 residues. V shed 4 bases, J shed 6 bases, and the junction held 7 bases outside the gene matches. Germline values: CDR1 SGHRS, CDR2 YFSETQ.

The rearrangement uses TRBV4-2 and TRBJ2-5, with D possibly being TRBD2 (5 bases). Germline CDR1 is LGHNA and CDR2 is YNFKEQ. The CDR3 consists of 15 residues. V lost 1 base, J lost 3 bases, and 12 bases lay in between. The CDR3 loop reads CASSQGFEGKETQYF. The CDR3 DNA follows: TGTGCCAGCAGCCAAGGATTCGAGGGAAAAGAGACCCAGTACTTC.

The V call is TRBV7-6, the J call TRBJ2-5, with 7 bases lining up with TRBD2. Germline lookup yields CDR1 SGHVS and CDR2 FNYEAQ. This CDR3 is 15 amino acids long. The V gene end was trimmed by 1 base and the J gene end by 1 base; junction bases not matched to a gene: 3. Here the CDR3 reads CASSLEASGQETQYF. The CDR3 DNA is TGTGCCAGCAGCTTAGAGGCTAGCGGCCAAGAGACCCAGTACTTC. Supplemented by reference TRBV7-6 and TRBJ2-5, the full variable domain reads GAGVSQSPRYKVTKRGQDVALRCDPISGHVSLYWYRQALGQGPEFLTYFNYEAQQDKSGLPNDRFSAERPEGSISTLTIQRTEQRDSAMYRCASSLEASGQETQYFGPGTRLLVL.

Turning to this clone: This sample also contains other DNA sequences that code for the same CDR3. The chain carries TRBV7-2 and TRBJ1-3; no clear D gene. The CDR3 contains 15 residues. With 1 base removed from V and 1 base from J, the gap between germline ends came to 8 bases. The germline gives CDR1 SGHTA, CDR2 FQGNSA. This CDR3 reads CASSLVAGSGNTIYF. In DNA form, the CDR3 reads TGTGCCAGCAGCTTAGTAGCGGGGTCTGGAAACACCATATATTTT. The complete variable domain, with remaining parts taken from reference TRBV7-2 and TRBJ1-3, reads GAGVSQSPSNKVTEKGKDVELRCDPISGHTALYWYRQSLGQGLEFLIYFQGNSAPDKSGLPSDRFSAERTGGSVSTLTIQRTQQEDSAVYLCASSLVAGSGNTIYFGEGSWLTVV.

This clone occurred a few times. The V call is TRBV18, the J call TRBJ2-2, with 8 positions matching TRBD1. The V segment lost 4 bases and the J segment 1 base; nucleotides outside the gene matches: 5. The CDR3 totals 16 residues. Looked up from germline, CDR1 is KGHSH and CDR2 is LQKENI. CDR3 amino acids: CASSQGQAVNTGELFF. CDR3 DNA sequence: TGTGCCAGCTCACAGGGACAGGCAGTGAACACCGGGGAGCTGTTTTTT.

This chain links TRBV27 with TRBJ1-4; D is uncertain. The CDR3 sequence is 14 residues long. V was pared by 6 bases and J by 0 bases, with 8 bases between. Germline V lookup: CDR1 MNHEY, CDR2 SMNVEV (reference sequence). Here the CDR3 DNA reads TGTGCCAGCAGGACACTTGCAACTAATGAAAAACTGTTTTTT. Its translation: CASRTLATNEKLFF.

In nucleotides, the CDR3 is TGTGCCAGCAGCGCATACAGGGGAAGCACAGATACGCAGTATTTT. It translates to CASSAYRGSTDTQYF. The chain uses TRBV7-9 and TRBJ2-3; 7 bases are a match to TRBD1. The CDR3 runs to 15 residues. CDR1 and CDR2 (germline): SEHNR, FQNEAQ (reference sequence). The trim removed 5 bases at V and 0 bases at J, leaving 5 bases unmatched.

The chain couples TRBV15 to TRBJ1-1, with TRBD1 matching over 7 bases. This CDR3 spans 17 amino acids. Trimming cost V 1 base and J 1 base; bases outside gene matches: 9. Germline lookup yields CDR1 LNHNV and CDR2 YYDKDF (reference sequence). CDR3 sequence reads: CATSRGGRGQKNTEAFF. The DNA of the CDR3 is TGTGCCACCAGCAGAGGGGGGCGGGGACAGAAGAACACTGAAGCTTTCTTT.

The chain joins TRBV7-2 to TRBJ1-2; 10 bases agree with TRBD1. Germline CDR1 SGHTA, CDR2 FQGNSA. J gave up 9 bases and V 5 bases, and 12 bases lay outside the gene matches. The CDR3 is 15 amino acids. The CDR3, as DNA: TGTGCCAGCAGCCTACCGGGACAGGGGACGGTGAGCTACACCTTC. Amino acids: CASSLPGQGTVSYTF.

The chain joins TRBV30 to TRBJ1-1; 7 bases are a match to TRBD1. Germline V gene data show CDR1 as GTSNPN and CDR2 as SVGIG (reference sequence). J was trimmed by 0 bases and V by 4 bases; bases with no gene match: 2. CDR3 length: 13 residues. The CDR3 nucleotides read TGTGCCTGGATGGACAGGTTGAACACTGAAGCTTTCTTT. Protein: CAWMDRLNTEAFF. The full variable domain, completed using reference TRBV30 and TRBJ1-1, is SQTIHQWPATLVQPVGSPLSLECTVEGTSNPNLYWYRQAAGRGLQLLFYSVGIGQISSEVPQNLSASRPQDRQFILSSKKLLLSDSGFYLCAWMDRLNTEAFFGQGTRLTVV.

The V gene is TRBV7-9, the J gene TRBJ2-5, with D perhaps matching TRBD2 (6 bases). CDR3 length equals 13 residues. Germline assignment: CDR1 SEHNR and CDR2 FQNEAQ (reference sequence). V lost 5 bases, J lost 4 bases, and 11 bases lay in between. CDR3 amino acids: CASSERGVETQYF. The CDR3 DNA is TGTGCCAGCAGCGAACGCGGGGTAGAGACCCAGTACTTC.